The text below deals with one T cell receptor beta chain. The antigen is unknown. Germline V gene lookup returns CDR1 SGHDT and CDR2 YYEEEE. With 4 bases removed from V and 3 bases from J, the gap between germline ends came to 11 bases. The CDR3 runs 13 residues. The study used a library that attached unique molecular identifiers to individual cDNA molecules. How the authors handled the data: There were a median of around 97,000 TCRs per sample, with a range from about 23,224 to 690,600. One entry per CDR3 protein results from TCRdb running MiXCR on the reads. TCRdb, not the original authors, processed these V and J calls. This sample has 4,000 to 4,500 distinct CDR3 sequences, with approximately 47% found just once. Stated treatment: therapeutic diphenylcyclopropenone sensitization with weekly scalp DPC. The source of the sample is a study of human T cells and chemical hapten exposure. Overall study: Throughout a study of approximately 25 weeks, patients underwent weekly scalp administration of diphenylcyclopropenone doses. General study results and limits: Expanded TCRs clustered into significantly more large CDR3 similarity groups than controls, the analysis revealed. Patch test score showed a positive correlation with PT1 expanded TCR counts.

The source material was whole blood, sampled before DPC sensitization or 2, 6, or about 24 weeks after (not recorded which). The V gene is TRBV5-6, the J gene TRBJ2-7; D uncertain. The source is an adult with alopecia areata. Some clones in this sample may be carry-over from other donors' samples. This table probably holds off-target reads from a library built for another chain. CDR3 coding DNA: TGTGCCAGCAGCCGGACGGATGGCTACGAGCAGTACTTC. Encoded protein: CASSRTDGYEQYF.